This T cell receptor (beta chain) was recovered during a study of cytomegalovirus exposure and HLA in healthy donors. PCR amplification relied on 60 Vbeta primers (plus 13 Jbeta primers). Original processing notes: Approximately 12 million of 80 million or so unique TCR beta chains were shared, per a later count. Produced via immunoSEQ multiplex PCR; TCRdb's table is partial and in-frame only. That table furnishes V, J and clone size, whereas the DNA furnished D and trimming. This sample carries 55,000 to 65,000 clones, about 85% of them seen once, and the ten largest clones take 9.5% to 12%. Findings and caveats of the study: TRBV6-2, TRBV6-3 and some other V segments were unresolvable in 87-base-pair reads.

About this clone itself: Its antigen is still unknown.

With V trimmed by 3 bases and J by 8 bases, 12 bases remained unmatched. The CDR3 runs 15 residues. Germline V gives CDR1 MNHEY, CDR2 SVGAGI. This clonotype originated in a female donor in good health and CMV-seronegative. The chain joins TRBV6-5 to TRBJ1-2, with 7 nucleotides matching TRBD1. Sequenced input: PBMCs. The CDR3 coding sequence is TGTGCCAGCAGTTATCAAGGGACAGCGGATCTGGGCTACACCTTC. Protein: CASSYQGTADLGYTF.